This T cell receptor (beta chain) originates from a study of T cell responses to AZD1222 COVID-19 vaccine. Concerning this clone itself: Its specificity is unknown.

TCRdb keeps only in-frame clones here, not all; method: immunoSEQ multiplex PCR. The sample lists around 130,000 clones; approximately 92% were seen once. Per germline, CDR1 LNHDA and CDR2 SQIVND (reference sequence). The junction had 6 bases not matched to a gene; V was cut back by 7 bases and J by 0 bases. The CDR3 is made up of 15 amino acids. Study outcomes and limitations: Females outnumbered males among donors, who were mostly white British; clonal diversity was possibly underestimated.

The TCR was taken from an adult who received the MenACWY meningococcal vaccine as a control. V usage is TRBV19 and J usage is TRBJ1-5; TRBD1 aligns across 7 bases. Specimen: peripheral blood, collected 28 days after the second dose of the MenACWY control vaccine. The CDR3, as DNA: TGTGCCAGTAATGCGACAGGGTATAGCAATCAGCCCCAGCATTTT. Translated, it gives CASNATGYSNQPQHF. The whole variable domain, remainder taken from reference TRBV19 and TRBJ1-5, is DGGITQSPKYLFRKEGQNVTLSCEQNLNHDAMYWYRQDPGQGLRLIYYSQIVNDFQKGDIAEGYSVSREKKESFPLTVTSAQKNPTAFYLCASNATGYSNQPQHFGDGTRLSIL.